These T cell receptor beta chains were read from a single sample in a study of blood T cell repertoires in COVID-19. Libraries were prepared by immunoSEQ multiplex PCR; TCRdb keeps only in-frame clonotypes and omits some of them. The data show some 190,000 clones, about 85% seen once. Source material: peripheral blood. All receptors come from a woman aged 55-75 years with acute or convalescent COVID-19. Both conserved end residues are part of each CDR3. Each record gives: V gene, D gene, clone size, J gene, CDR3 DNA, CDR3 protein. A D gene is named only where the DNA matches it firmly. Size is omitted from some rows. Given values are once, few, many or a class for expanded clones.

TRBV21-1	.	.	TRBJ2-5	TGTGCCAGCAGACGGACAGGCTCCCAAGAGACCCAGTACTTC	CASRRTGSQETQYF
TRBV7-6	TRBD1	few	TRBJ1-2	TGTGCCAGCAGCTTTCTGGGACAGGGGGCAGATGGCTACACCTTC	CASSFLGQGADGYTF
TRBV11-1	TRBD1	.	TRBJ2-2	TGTGCCAGCAGCCGCCCACGACAGGGTGCAACCGGGGAGCTGTTTTTT	CASSRPRQGATGELFF
TRBV5-8	.	once	TRBJ1-1	TGTGCCAGCAGCTTGGACAGGCGCATAGCTTTCTTT	CASSLDRRIAFF
TRBV5-5	.	.	TRBJ2-6	TGTGCCAGCAGCCCCGGGTCGTCTGGGGCCAACGTCCTGACTTTC	CASSPGSSGANVLTF
TRBV7-6	.	.	TRBJ2-1	TGTGCCAGCAGCTTAACGGGGGCCTACAATGAGCAGTTCTTC	CASSLTGAYNEQFF
TRBV18	.	.	TRBJ2-7	TGTGCCAGCTCAAGGAGCCCCAACGACTACGAGCAGTACTTC	CASSRSPNDYEQYF
TRBV5-4	TRBD1	.	TRBJ1-1	TGTGCCAGCAGCTTGACAGGGGGCACTGAAGCTTTCTTT	CASSLTGGTEAFF
TRBV2	.	once	TRBJ1-2	TGTGCCAGCAGTGAACAGGGTTCATTCTATGGCTACACCTTC	CASSEQGSFYGYTF
TRBV19	.	.	TRBJ2-2	TGTGCCAGTAGTACTAGTATAACGCCGGCGAGTCCCGGGGAGCTGTTTTTT	CASSTSITPASPGELFF
TRBV7-6	TRBD2	.	TRBJ2-1	TGTGCCAGCAGCTTGACCCCCGGGCTAGCGGGAATAGGAAATGAGCAGTTCTTC	CASSLTPGLAGIGNEQFF
TRBV5-5	TRBD1	.	TRBJ2-1	TGTGCCAGCAGCATGGGGACAGTGAATGAGCAGTTCTTC	CASSMGTVNEQFF
TRBV19	.	.	TRBJ1-4	TGTGCCAGTAGCGACCGGGGGGGCCCTGAAAAACTGTTTTTT	CASSDRGGPEKLFF
TRBV19	.	.	TRBJ1-6	TGTGCCAGTAAGAGGGACTATAATTCACCCCTCCACTTT	CASKRDYNSPLHF
TRBV27	TRBD1	.	TRBJ1-2	TGTGCCAGCAGCTTAGGGACAGGGGGCAAAGGCTACACCTTC	CASSLGTGGKGYTF
TRBV3-1/TRBV3-2	TRBD1	.	TRBJ1-3	TGTGCCAGCAGCCACGAACAGGGGGCGGGAGGAAACACCATATATTTT	CASSHEQGAGGNTIYF
TRBV2	.	.	TRBJ2-3	TGTGCCAGCAGGACAGGTCGCACAGATACGCAGTATTTT	CASRTGRTDTQYF
TRBV28	TRBD1	.	TRBJ1-5	TGTGCCAGCAGTTTTCCCGGACAGGGGGCAATGGGCAGGAATCAGCCCCAGCATTTT	CASSFPGQGAMGRNQPQHF
TRBV13	TRBD2	once	TRBJ2-1	TGTGCCAGCAGCAAAAGGACTAGCGGGAGGGATAGTGAGCAGTTCTTC	CASSKRTSGRDSEQFF
TRBV19	TRBD1	.	TRBJ1-5	TGTGCCAGTAGTAGGGACAGGGGACGCAATCAGCCCCAGCATTTT	CASSRDRGRNQPQHF
TRBV7-8	TRBD1	.	TRBJ2-1	TGTGCCAGCAGCCCCGGACAGGGCGACAATGAGCAGTTCTTC	CASSPGQGDNEQFF
TRBV4-2	.	.	TRBJ1-4	TGTGCCAGCAGCCATTATACCCCACAGGGCTTTAATGAAAAACTGTTTTTT	CASSHYTPQGFNEKLFF
TRBV2	.	.	TRBJ1-5	TGTGCCAGCGGGGCCCCCGGTGTCCCAAATCAGCCCCAGCATTTT	CASGAPGVPNQPQHF
TRBV7-2	.	.	TRBJ1-2	TGTGCCAGCAGCTTAGGGATAACGGGCTATGGCTACACCTTC	CASSLGITGYGYTF
TRBV5-1	TRBD1	.	TRBJ1-1	TGCGCCGGTCGGGACAGCCCCATGAACACTGAAGCTTTCTTT	CAGRDSPMNTEAFF
TRBV9	TRBD1	once	TRBJ1-3	TGTGCCAGCAGCCCCGGACAGGGAAACGGAAACACCATATATTTT	CASSPGQGNGNTIYF